These 2 T cell receptor beta chains originate from one sample sequenced in a study of blood T cell repertoires in COVID-19. TCRdb keeps only in-frame clones here, not all; method: immunoSEQ multiplex PCR. Altogether approximately 240,000 clones are present, 87% being singletons, with the ten largest covering about 6.3%. The material sequenced was PBMCs or T cells enriched from blood (not recorded which). The receptors shown here come from a woman aged 25-40 years with acute COVID-19.

The chain joins TRBV30 to TRBJ2-7, with a weak D call TRBD2 (6 bases). The germline V gene has CDR1 GTSNPN and CDR2 SVGIG (reference sequence). The V end lost 5 bases, the J end lost 1 base, and 15 bases lay between the germline ends. This CDR3 spans 14 amino acids. The CDR3 DNA reads TGTGCCTGGCGTTTCGGGGGTACTTCCTACGAGCAGTACTTC. This translates into CAWRFGGTSYEQYF.

The V and J genes are TRBV2 and TRBJ2-4, with D possibly TRBD1 on 5 matching bases. This CDR3 has 14 amino acids. Trimming took 4 bases from V and 3 from J, leaving 10 bases between them. CDR1 and CDR2 from the germline V gene are SNHLY and FYNNEI. CDR3 in DNA: TGTGCCAGCAGTGTAGGGGCAATCAAAAACATTCAGTACTTC. Its protein product is CASSVGAIKNIQYF.